The rows below give T cell receptor beta chains drawn from one sample of a study of T cells after yellow fever vaccination. Each CDR3 protein gets one entry after TCRdb re-called the 5' RACE reads with MiXCR. The table includes under 200,000 distinct CDR3 sequences, 5.5% to 7.5% detected once. This material consisted of CD4+ T cells sorted from PBMCs, taken roughly 5 days after the first yellow fever vaccination. All receptors come from a man between 18 and 29 years old who received the YFV17D yellow fever vaccine. Each CDR3 is given with its conserved first and last residue. A D gene is named only where the DNA matches it firmly. Where a row states a size, it is once, few, many or the class of an expanded clone; other rows omit it.

TRBJ1-5 | TRBD1 | many | TRBV9 | TGTGCCAGCAGCTCGGGACAGAGCAATCAGCCCCAGCATTTT | CASSSGQSNQPQHF
TRBJ2-3 | . | many | TRBV5-1 | TGCGCCAGCAGCTTGGGGTCGACAGCTACAAGCACAGATACGCAGTATTTT | CASSLGSTATSTDTQYF
TRBJ2-1 | TRBD2 | many | TRBV11-2 | TGTGCCAGCAGCTTAGATCTTTGGCGGGGGGGCAATGAGCAGTTCTTC | CASSLDLWRGGNEQFF
TRBJ2-6 | . | . | TRBV5-1 | TGCGCCAGCTGGGGCAGGCTCGCTGGGGCCAACGTCCTGACTTTC | CASWGRLAGANVLTF
TRBJ2-1 | TRBD1 | . | TRBV19 | TGTGCCAGTAGTATAGGGGACAGTACCTACAATGAGCAGTTCTTC | CASSIGDSTYNEQFF
TRBJ2-5 | . | . | TRBV5-4 | TGTGCCAGCAGCGGGACAAGGGAGCTGAGGGAGACCCAGTACTTC | CASSGTRELRETQYF
TRBJ2-3 | TRBD1 | many | TRBV12-3/TRBV12-4 | TGTGCCAGCAGTGTCACAGGGGGCAAGGCAGATACGCAGTATTTT | CASSVTGGKADTQYF
TRBJ2-1 | . | many | TRBV18 | TGTGCCAGCTCACCACCCAACTCGGAAAGGGCCTACAATGAGCAGTTCTTC | CASSPPNSERAYNEQFF
TRBJ1-2 | . | many | TRBV19 | TGTGCCAGTGGCCCAAGGAGCTATGGCTACACCTTC | CASGPRSYGYTF
TRBJ2-1 | . | . | TRBV12-3/TRBV12-4 | TGTGCCAGAAGTTTACTGATCCGGGTTGAGCAGTTCTTC | CARSLLIRVEQFF
TRBJ1-5 | . | . | TRBV5-1 | TGCGCCAGTGTCACTTCGTGGCCCCAGCATTTT | CASVTSWPQHF
TRBJ1-5 | . | few | TRBV5-4 | TGTGCCAGCAGCCGAACAGGTTCGGATCAGCCCCAGCATTTT | CASSRTGSDQPQHF
TRBJ1-6 | . | . | TRBV6-5 | TGTGCCAGCAGTTACGGGGGCGGTAATTCACCCCTCCACTTT | CASSYGGGNSPLHF
TRBJ1-4 | TRBD1 | . | TRBV4-1 | TGCGCCAGCAGCCGACAGGGCCGGGGGTTCCAAGCAACTAATGAAAAACTGTTTTTT | CASSRQGRGFQATNEKLFF
TRBJ1-1 | . | many | TRBV19 | TGTGCCAGTAGTATAGAGTTGCAGAACACTGAAGCTTTCTTT | CASSIELQNTEAFF
TRBJ1-1 | TRBD1 | . | TRBV12-3/TRBV12-4 | TGTGCCAGCAGCCCGACAGGGCTCCCCACTGAAGCTTTCTTT | CASSPTGLPTEAFF
TRBJ2-5 | TRBD2 | . | TRBV18 | TGTGCCAGCTCACCGGGACTAGCTTTGGAGACCCAGTACTTC | CASSPGLALETQYF
TRBJ2-3 | TRBD2 | many | TRBV20-1 | TGCAGTGCTAGAGGGACTAGCGCAACAGATACGCAGTATTTT | CSARGTSATDTQYF
TRBJ1-2 | . | few | TRBV7-2 | TGTGCCAGCAGCTATTATACAGAGAGCTACACCTTC | CASSYYTESYTF
TRBJ1-2 | . | . | TRBV6-5 | TGTGCCAGCAATTACAGGTCTAACTATGGCTACACCTTC | CASNYRSNYGYTF
TRBJ1-1 | . | few | TRBV20-1 | TGCAGTGCTAGATGGGGCCCGGGAGGGACTGAAGCTTTCTTT | CSARWGPGGTEAFF
TRBJ1-1 | . | . | TRBV5-1 | TGCGCCAGCAGCCGCGACATCCGGAACACTGAAGCTTTCTTT | CASSRDIRNTEAFF
TRBJ2-6 | . | . | TRBV5-4 | TGTGCCAGCAGCCCCCCGGCTTCTGGGGCCAACGTCCTGACTTTC | CASSPPASGANVLTF
TRBJ2-5 | . | . | TRBV15 | TGTGCCACCAGCAGTCGTAGGGGCCAAGAGACCCAGTACTTC | CATSSRRGQETQYF
TRBJ2-5 | . | many | TRBV28 | TGTGCCAGCAGTTTGTGGGGAAAGACCCAGTACTTC | CASSLWGKTQYF
TRBJ2-3 | TRBD2 | many | TRBV12-3/TRBV12-4 | TGTGCCAGCAGTTTGAGGCGGGGGTACACAGATACGCAGTATTTT | CASSLRRGYTDTQYF
TRBJ2-1 | TRBD2 | . | TRBV14 | TGTGCCAGCAGCGCCCATACGGGGGGGCCGGGCAATGAGCAGTTCTTC | CASSAHTGGPGNEQFF
TRBJ1-2 | . | many | TRBV29-1 | TGCAGCGGACGGATGGGGGACGGCTACACCTTC | CSGRMGDGYTF
TRBJ1-1 | TRBD1 | many | TRBV7-2 | TGTGCCAGCAGCCCTTATACCGGGACAGATTCTGAAGCTTTCTTT | CASSPYTGTDSEAFF
TRBJ2-3 | . | few | TRBV7-2 | TGTGCCAGCAGGAGATTCACAGATACGCAGTATTTT | CASRRFTDTQYF
TRBJ1-2 | . | many | TRBV20-1 | TGCAGTGCTAGTAGGGAGTCTAACTATGGCTACACCTTC | CSASRESNYGYTF
TRBJ2-5 | TRBD2 | many | TRBV5-1 | TGCGCCAGCACCCCCCGAGCGGGGGGGGTCGAGACCCAGTACTTC | CASTPRAGGVETQYF
TRBJ2-1 | . | . | TRBV20-1 | TGCAGTGCTAGGGGCAGGATATCCTACAATGAGCAGTTCTTC | CSARGRISYNEQFF
TRBJ1-5 | TRBD1 | . | TRBV4-2 | TGTGCCAGCAGCCAATATGGCGGGGGGCGTGGGACAGGGCCCCAGCATTTT | CASSQYGGGRGTGPQHF
TRBJ2-5 | . | . | TRBV7-6 | TGTGCCAGCAGCTTAGAGGGGGGTAAAGAGACCCAGTACTTC | CASSLEGGKETQYF
TRBJ1-1 | . | many | TRBV5-1 | TGCGCCAGCAGCTTAGACAGACTGAACACTGAAGCTTTCTTT | CASSLDRLNTEAFF
TRBJ1-3 | . | few | TRBV4-1 | TGCGCCAGCAGCCGACCCAGGGGTCAGACTGGAAACACCATATATTTT | CASSRPRGQTGNTIYF
TRBJ2-3 | TRBD2 | few | TRBV6-1 | TGTGCCAGCAGTCATGGACTAGCGGGGGGGCCTGGCACAGATACGCAGTATTTT | CASSHGLAGGPGTDTQYF
TRBJ1-2 | . | many | TRBV18 | TGTGCCAGCTCACCAATGGACCCAGCTAACTATGGCTACACCTTC | CASSPMDPANYGYTF
TRBJ1-5 | . | . | TRBV6-2/TRBV6-3 | TGTGCCAGCAGTTACAGGAATCAGCCCCAGCATTTT | CASSYRNQPQHF
TRBJ1-5 | TRBD1 | few | TRBV30 | TGTGCCTGCTCACAGGGGAGTGGGAATCAGCCCCAGCATTTT | CACSQGSGNQPQHF
TRBJ1-3 | . | many | TRBV11-2 | TGTGCCAGCAGCCAGAGCCACTCTGGAAACACCATATATTTT | CASSQSHSGNTIYF
TRBJ2-1 | TRBD2 | few | TRBV6-2/TRBV6-3 | TGTGCCAGCAGTTACCAGCGGGGTCTCCCCCAAAACAATGAGCAGTTCTTC | CASSYQRGLPQNNEQFF
TRBJ1-3 | . | many | TRBV6-2/TRBV6-3 | TGTGCCAGCAGTCCTCGGGATCCGTCTGGAAACACCATATATTTT | CASSPRDPSGNTIYF
TRBJ2-7 | . | many | TRBV4-3 | TGCGCCAGCAGCCAAAGGACATTTTACGAGCAGTACTTC | CASSQRTFYEQYF
TRBJ1-2 | . | many | TRBV12-3/TRBV12-4 | TGTGCCAGCAGTTTCGCGTATGGCTACACCTTC | CASSFAYGYTF
TRBJ1-4 | TRBD1 | many | TRBV4-1 | TGCGCCAGCAGCCGGGGGACAGGGGATCGTGAAAAACTGTTTTTT | CASSRGTGDREKLFF